This T cell receptor beta chain was documented in a study of OX40 agonist ivuxolimab in advanced cancers. Study in general: In this trial design, patients received ivuxolimab intravenously at 0.01 to 10 mg/kg every 2 weeks. Study results and caveats: There was clonal expansion of CD4+ and CD8+ blood T cells by week 6 at 0.1 to 3.0 mg/kg.

With respect to this clone: The target antigen is unknown.

Systemic immunosuppression or a history of autoimmune disease excluded patients. Peripheral blood came from all dose cohorts at three timepoints. Trimming took off 1 base at V and 6 bases at J, with 13 bases between the two ends. Germline V gene lookup returns CDR1 SGHRS and CDR2 YFSETQ. This CDR3 has 15 amino acids. Sequencing used immunoSEQ multiplex PCR; TCRdb keeps in-frame clones, though not all of them. The table has 68,000 or so clones, around 86% seen once. The gene calls are TRBV5-1 and TRBJ2-2; D might be TRBD2 (6 bases). The sequence derives from an adult with an advanced solid tumor such as melanoma, head and neck, liver or kidney cancer. Sequenced material: CD4+ or CD8+ T cells sorted from blood, taken in a trial of the OX40 agonist ivuxolimab. CDR3 sequence: CASSLRTTGAGELFF. Here the CDR3 DNA reads TGCGCCAGCAGCTTGCGGACTACCGGGGCCGGGGAGCTGTTTTTT.